This T cell receptor beta chain appears in the sequencing data of a study of T cell repertoires in cytomegalovirus infection. Comment on this clonotype: Its antigen is currently unknown.

The CDR3 runs to 14 residues. V gave up 3 bases and J gave up 5 bases; unmatched junction bases: 0. Germline values: CDR1 LNHDA, CDR2 SQIVND (reference sequence). MiXCR, applied by TCRdb to the reads, yields one record per CDR3 protein. The sample consists of about 310,000 distinct CDR3 sequences, about 25% of them appearing once. Material: cultured PBMCs, obtained from culture after CMV antigen stimulation. The receptor was isolated from a human donor in good health (CMV status not recorded). Some clones in this sample may be carry-over from other donors' samples. The chain recombines TRBV19 with TRBJ2-1, with TRBD2 matching 11 bases. This CDR3 is CASSMTSGDNEQFF. CDR3 bases: TGTGCCAGTAGTATGACTAGCGGGGACAATGAGCAGTTCTTC.